This is a list of T cell receptor beta chains from one sample in a study of cytomegalovirus exposure and HLA in healthy donors. Profiled with immunoSEQ multiplex PCR; TCRdb holds only in-frame clones, not every one. The sample lists 85,000 to 100,000 clones; roughly four fifths were seen once. Sequencing input: PBMCs. The receptor source for this set is a female donor in good health and CMV-seropositive. The CDR3 runs from the conserved cysteine through the conserved F or W. The D gene is left open where the match is weak. Clone size appears in some rows only: once, few, many, or a class for an expanded clone.

clone_size,j_call,d_call,v_call,cdr3_aa,cdr3_nt
NA,TRBJ2-5,NA,TRBV19,CASSIGAVQETQYF,TGTGCCAGTAGTATAGGGGCAGTTCAAGAGACCCAGTACTTC
once,TRBJ2-2,TRBD2,TRBV7-9,CASSSNIAGGSNTGELFF,TGTGCCAGCAGCTCCAATATAGCGGGAGGGTCGAACACCGGGGAGCTGTTTTTT
NA,TRBJ2-2,TRBD1,TRBV6-4,CASRRTGNGELFF,TGTGCCAGCAGGAGGACAGGGAACGGGGAGCTGTTTTTT
NA,TRBJ2-5,NA,TRBV30,CAWSAGSVETQYF,TGTGCCTGGAGTGCGGGGTCCGTTGAGACCCAGTACTTC
NA,TRBJ2-1,TRBD1,TRBV6-1,CASSVSGGRNEQFF,TGTGCCAGCAGTGTGTCAGGGGGTCGGAATGAGCAGTTCTTC
NA,TRBJ1-1,TRBD1,TRBV29-1,CSGTGGSTEAFF,TGCAGCGGAACAGGGGGCTCGACTGAAGCTTTCTTT
NA,TRBJ1-4,TRBD1,TRBV28,CASSLLDRETNEKLFF,TGTGCCAGCAGTTTACTGGACAGGGAAACTAATGAAAAACTGTTTTTT
NA,TRBJ2-5,TRBD1,TRBV6-6,CASSKNRGQETQYF,TGTGCCAGCAGTAAAAACAGGGGGCAAGAGACCCAGTACTTC
NA,TRBJ2-5,TRBD2,TRBV27,CASSQGLAGETQYF,TGTGCCAGCAGCCAGGGACTAGCGGGAGAGACCCAGTACTTC
NA,TRBJ2-1,TRBD2,TRBV27,CASSRGLAGVYNEQFF,TGTGCCAGCAGCCGAGGACTAGCGGGAGTCTACAATGAGCAGTTCTTC
once,TRBJ2-5,NA,TRBV9,CASSVETGNRPETQYF,TGTGCCAGCAGCGTAGAGACAGGAAATCGTCCGGAGACCCAGTACTTC
NA,TRBJ2-7,NA,TRBV5-6,CASSFTRAGPYEQYF,TGTGCCAGCAGCTTTACTCGCGCAGGTCCCTACGAGCAGTACTTC
NA,TRBJ2-3,TRBD2,TRBV6-5,CASSYGLANTQYF,TGTGCCAGCAGTTACGGACTAGCGAATACGCAGTATTTT
NA,TRBJ1-1,NA,TRBV5-6,CASSLDGSEAFF,TGTGCCAGCAGCTTGGACGGGAGTGAAGCTTTCTTT
NA,TRBJ2-5,TRBD1,TRBV6-6,CASRQDRGEQETQYF,TGTGCCAGCAGACAGGACAGGGGGGAACAAGAGACCCAGTACTTC
NA,TRBJ2-7,TRBD1,TRBV29-1,CSVTGQGLDEQYF,TGCAGCGTCACGGGACAGGGGTTAGACGAGCAGTACTTC
NA,TRBJ1-1,NA,TRBV6-6,CASSQGPEAFF,TGTGCCAGCAGCCAGGGGCCTGAAGCTTTCTTT
NA,TRBJ1-2,TRBD1,TRBV5-6,CASSTPGQGYGYTF,TGTGCCAGCAGCACCCCGGGACAGGGTTATGGCTACACCTTC
NA,TRBJ2-7,NA,TRBV19,CASSIEDSDDSYEQYF,TGTGCCAGTAGTATAGAGGACAGCGACGACTCCTACGAGCAGTACTTC
NA,TRBJ2-7,TRBD2,TRBV4-2,CASSQEGSGGSSYEQYF,TGTGCCAGCAGCCAAGAGGGTAGCGGGGGGTCCTCCTACGAGCAGTACTTC
NA,TRBJ2-5,NA,TRBV7-7,CASSPWLGEETQYF,TGTGCCAGCAGCCCCTGGCTAGGGGAAGAGACCCAGTACTTC
NA,TRBJ2-2,TRBD1,TRBV5-4,CASQTGMNTGELFF,TGTGCCAGCCAGACAGGGATGAACACCGGGGAGCTGTTTTTT
NA,TRBJ1-4,TRBD1,TRBV28,CASSFRQGGTNEKLFF,TGTGCCAGCAGTTTCCGACAGGGAGGAACTAATGAAAAACTGTTTTTT
NA,TRBJ2-3,NA,TRBV5-4,CASTSEQGTNTDTQYF,TGTGCCAGCACCAGCGAACAGGGAACCAACACAGATACGCAGTATTTT
once,TRBJ1-2,TRBD1,TRBV27,CASKKQGDGYTF,TGTGCCAGCAAGAAACAGGGGGATGGCTACACCTTC
NA,TRBJ2-7,NA,TRBV6-6,CASGLETYEQYF,TGTGCCAGCGGGCTGGAAACCTACGAGCAGTACTTC
NA,TRBJ2-4,TRBD2,TRBV5-4,CASSLTSGGNIQYF,TGTGCCAGCAGCCTAACTAGCGGGGGAAACATTCAGTACTTC
NA,TRBJ1-2,TRBD1,TRBV7-2,CASSPRGSENYGYTF,TGTGCCAGCAGCCCCAGGGGGAGCGAGAATTATGGCTACACCTTC
NA,TRBJ2-7,TRBD1,TRBV11-2,CASSITGGAYEQYF,TGTGCCAGCAGCATCACAGGGGGCGCATACGAGCAGTACTTC
NA,TRBJ2-3,TRBD2,TRBV5-1,CASRLGGGLSTDTQYF,TGCGCCAGCAGGCTGGGCGGGGGGCTAAGCACAGATACGCAGTATTTT
NA,TRBJ2-3,TRBD2,TRBV5-4,CASSLGSSGGSDTQYF,TGTGCCAGCAGCTTGGGGTCTAGCGGGGGTTCAGATACGCAGTATTTT
NA,TRBJ2-2,TRBD1,TRBV7-6,CASSLGQGNTGELFF,TGTGCCAGCAGCTTAGGACAGGGGAACACCGGGGAGCTGTTTTTT
NA,TRBJ2-7,NA,TRBV6-5,CASSYSARPYEQYF,TGTGCCAGCAGTTACTCGGCTAGACCCTACGAGCAGTACTTC
NA,TRBJ1-1,NA,TRBV5-4,CASSSRDLSTEAFF,TGTGCCAGCAGCTCGCGGGACCTCAGCACTGAAGCTTTCTTT
NA,TRBJ1-1,TRBD1,TRBV19,CASSLYRGMNTEAFF,TGTGCCAGTAGCCTATACAGGGGAATGAACACTGAAGCTTTCTTT
NA,TRBJ2-5,NA,TRBV4-1,CASSQDNDSLRKTQYF,TGCGCCAGCAGCCAAGATAACGACAGCTTGAGGAAGACCCAGTACTTC
NA,TRBJ2-7,TRBD1,TRBV13,CASSPDRGKYEQYF,TGTGCCAGCAGCCCGGACAGGGGGAAATACGAGCAGTACTTC
NA,TRBJ2-1,TRBD2,TRBV6-5,CASSYALAGGIYEQFF,TGTGCCAGCAGTTACGCCCTAGCGGGAGGGATCTATGAGCAGTTCTTC
NA,TRBJ2-2,NA,TRBV27,CASSLRGSGELFF,TGTGCCAGCAGTTTAAGGGGGTCCGGGGAGCTGTTTTTT
once,TRBJ2-7,NA,TRBV2,CASTQGPDKRHF,TGTGCCAGCACCCAGGGGCCTGACAAAAGACACTTC
NA,TRBJ1-1,NA,TRBV5-4,CASSLKSGGNWAEAFF,TGTGCCAGCAGCCTCAAATCGGGGGGAAATTGGGCTGAAGCTTTCTTT
NA,TRBJ2-1,NA,TRBV9,CASSLGGGYNEQFF,TGTGCCAGCAGCCTCGGGGGTGGGTACAATGAGCAGTTCTTC
NA,TRBJ2-1,TRBD1,TRBV11-3,CASSGYRGDHNEQFF,TGTGCCAGCAGCGGGTACAGGGGTGACCACAATGAGCAGTTCTTC
NA,TRBJ1-4,TRBD1,TRBV5-4,CASSGGQGSTNEKLFF,TGTGCCAGCAGCGGTGGACAGGGATCAACTAATGAAAAACTGTTTTTT
NA,TRBJ2-7,TRBD1,TRBV6-4,CASSDFDRGREKYF,TGTGCCAGCAGTGACTTCGACAGGGGGCGAGAAAAGTACTTC
NA,TRBJ1-2,NA,TRBV6-5,CASINREGANYGYTF,TGTGCCAGCATAAACAGGGAGGGGGCTAACTATGGCTACACCTTC